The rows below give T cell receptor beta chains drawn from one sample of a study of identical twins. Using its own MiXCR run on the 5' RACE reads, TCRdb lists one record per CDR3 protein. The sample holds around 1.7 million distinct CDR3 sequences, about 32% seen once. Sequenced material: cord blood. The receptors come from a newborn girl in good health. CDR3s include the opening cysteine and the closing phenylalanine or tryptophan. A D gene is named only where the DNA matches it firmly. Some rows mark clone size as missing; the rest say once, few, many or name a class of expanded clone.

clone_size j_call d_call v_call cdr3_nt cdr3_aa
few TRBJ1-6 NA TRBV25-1 TGTGCCAGCAGGGAGACAGGAGGGAATTCACCCCTCCACTTT CASRETGGNSPLHF
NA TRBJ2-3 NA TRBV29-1 TGCAGCGGGGGGACCCTGAGCACAGATACGCAGTATTTT CSGGTLSTDTQYF
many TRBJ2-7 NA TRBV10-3 TGTGCCACAGGGGCCTACGAGCAGTACTTC CATGAYEQYF
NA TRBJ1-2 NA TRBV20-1 TGCAGTGCTAGCAAGGAGCGTCTCTATGGCTACACCTTC CSASKERLYGYTF
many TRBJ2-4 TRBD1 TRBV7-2 TGTGCCAGCAGCTTAGGGGGGACAGGATTAGCCAAAAACATTCAGTACTTC CASSLGGTGLAKNIQYF
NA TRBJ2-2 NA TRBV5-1 TGCGCCAGCAGCCCCTCCGTGACCACCGGGGAGCTGTTTTTT CASSPSVTTGELFF
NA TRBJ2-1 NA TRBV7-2 TGTGCCAGCAGCACCTTTACAGGGCCCAATGAGCAGTTCTTC CASSTFTGPNEQFF
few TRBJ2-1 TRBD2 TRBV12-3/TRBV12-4 TGTGCCAGCAGCCCGAGCGGGAGGCCCTTCAATGAGCAGTTCTTC CASSPSGRPFNEQFF
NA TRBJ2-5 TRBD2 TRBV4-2 TGTGCCAGCAGCCAAGCACTAGCGGGGGGCCCCCAAGAGACCCAGTACTTC CASSQALAGGPQETQYF
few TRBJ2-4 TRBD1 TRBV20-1 TGCAGTGCTAGAGACCGGGACAGGGGATTAATAGCCAAAAACATTCAGTACTTC CSARDRDRGLIAKNIQYF
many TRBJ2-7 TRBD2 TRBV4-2 TGTGCCAGCAGCCAAGATCCCCCTAGCGGGAGATACGAGCAGTACTTC CASSQDPPSGRYEQYF
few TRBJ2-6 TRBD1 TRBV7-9 TGTGCCAGCAGCCGGAGAACCGGGACAGTCCTCTCTGGGGCCAACGTCCTGACTTTC CASSRRTGTVLSGANVLTF
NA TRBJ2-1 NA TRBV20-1 TGCAGTGCCCACCGGGACTCCATGCTCGCCCAGTACAATGAGCAGTTCTTC CSAHRDSMLAQYNEQFF
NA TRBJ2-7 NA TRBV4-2 TGTGCCAGCAGCCAAGAGGGTCGGAGGGGGTGCGAGCAGTACTTC CASSQEGRRGCEQYF
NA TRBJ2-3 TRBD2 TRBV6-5 TGTGCCAGCAGTTCGTATCGGACTAGCGGGGACACCTACACAGATACGCAGTATTTT CASSSYRTSGDTYTDTQYF
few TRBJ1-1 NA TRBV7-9 TGTGCCAGCAGCTTAGCGAGTAGGGGCACTGAAGCTTTCTTT CASSLASRGTEAFF
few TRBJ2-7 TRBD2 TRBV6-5 TGTGCCAGCAGTCGTAGCGGGGTTGGCTACGAGCAGTACTTC CASSRSGVGYEQYF
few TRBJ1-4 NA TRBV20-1 TGCAGTGCTAGAGAAGGGACAAAAAATGAAAAACTGTTTTTT CSAREGTKNEKLFF
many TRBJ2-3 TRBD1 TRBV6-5 TGTGCCAGCAGTAGGACAGGGGTCACAGATACGCAGTATTTT CASSRTGVTDTQYF
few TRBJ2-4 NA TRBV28 TGTGCCAGCAGTTTCGGCACTCTAGCCAAAAACATTCAGTACTTC CASSFGTLAKNIQYF
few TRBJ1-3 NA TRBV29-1 TGCAGCGTGTTGACAGGTTCTGGAAACACCATATATTTT CSVLTGSGNTIYF
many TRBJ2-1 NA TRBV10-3 TGTGCCATCAGTGAGCACGGCTCCTACAATGAGCAGTTCTTC CAISEHGSYNEQFF
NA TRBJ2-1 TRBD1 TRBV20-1 TGCAGTGCTAGAGTATTGGGACAGGGGTGGAATGAGCAGTTCTTC CSARVLGQGWNEQFF
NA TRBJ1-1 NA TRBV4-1 TGCGCCAGCAGCCGCCCGGACCCAAGTAGGACTGAAGCTTTCTTT CASSRPDPSRTEAFF
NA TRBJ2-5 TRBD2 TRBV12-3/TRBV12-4 TGTGCCAGCACCCGCCCACTAGCGAGACAAGAGACCCAGTACTTC CASTRPLARQETQYF
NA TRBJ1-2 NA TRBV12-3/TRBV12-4 TGTGCCAGCATTGGGGGGGGGTTGGAAGGCTACACCTTC CASIGGGLEGYTF